The 9 T cell receptor beta chains below were found in one sample sequenced in a study of tumor-infiltrating lymphocytes in oesophageal squamous cell carcinoma. One entry per CDR3 protein, called by TCRdb with MiXCR from the PCR reads. The sample lists 10,000 to 15,000 distinct CDR3 sequences, approximately 58% occurring once. Input material: esophageal tumor tissue. These receptors all stem from a male donor with esophageal squamous cell carcinoma.

The chain has TRBV7-3 and TRBJ2-3, with D possibly TRBD1 on 5 matching bases. This CDR3 is 14 amino acids long. V shed 8 bases and J shed 1 base, with 13 bases lying between them. The germline V gene encodes CDR1 SGHTA and CDR2 FQGTGA. As DNA, the CDR3 is TGTGCCAGCTCTTGGGGCTCTGGCACAGATACGCAGTATTTT. It translates to CASSWGSGTDTQYF.

The sample holds one count of this clonotype. V and J are TRBV7-3 and TRBJ1-1; 7 bases line up with TRBD1. Matching the DNA end better, TRBJ2-7 makes the J call doubtful. CDR3 length: 14 amino acids. CDR1 is SGHTA and CDR2 is FQGTGA in the germline V gene. CDR3 sequence: CASSFSTGMNEQYF. The CDR3 coding sequence is TGTGCCAGCAGCTTCTCGACAGGGATGAATGAGCAGTACTTC.

V is TRBV24-1 and J is TRBJ2-1; 7 bases match TRBD2. The end of the DNA aligns better with TRBJ2-5, so the J call may be wrong. The CDR3 runs 17 residues. In germline, CDR1 is KGHDR, CDR2 SFDVKD. The CDR3 is CATSDFSPRLAGETQYF. DNA of the CDR3: TGTGCCACCAGTGATTTCTCCCCGAGACTAGCAGGAGAGACCCAGTACTTC.

The J gene is TRBJ2-1, the V gene TRBV7-6; possible D gene TRBD2, 7 bases. The J call may not be correct, given that the DNA end is closer to TRBJ2-3. This CDR3 has 17 amino acids. Looked up from germline, CDR1 is SGHVS and CDR2 is FNYEAQ. The CDR3 DNA is TGTGCCAGCAGCTTAATTCAACGGGGAGGGGGATGGGATACGCAGTATTTT. Translated: CASSLIQRGGGWDTQYF.

This clonotype has just a few counts. The CDR3 does not end in the conserved phenylalanine or tryptophan, so this is likely a read error. The DNA is omitted, as the CDR3 cannot be located on it reliably, and the CDR3 follows TCRdb's listing. The CDR3 sequence is CASSFSGRSYNEQFFGP. The chain has TRBV7-6 and TRBJ2-3; TRBD2 is the table's D call and was not checked against the DNA. Including both end residues, the CDR3 is 17 amino acids long. Germline V lookup: CDR1 SGHVS, CDR2 FNYEAQ.

This clonotype is termed medium-sized. The rearrangement joins TRBV12-2 to TRBJ2-7. TRBV12-2 is recorded as a pseudogene. The CDR3 spans 12 residues. The CDR3 protein is CASRLALGEQYF. The CDR3 nucleotides are TGTGCAAGTCGCTTAGCGCTGGGGGAGCAGTACTTC.

V is TRBV7-8 and J is TRBJ2-5; TRBD2 matches at 15 bases. Germline V lookup: CDR1 SGHVS, CDR2 FQNEAQ. Germline trimming cut 3 bases from V and 4 bases from J; bases unmatched to any gene: 3. The CDR3 covers 16 residues. CDR3 protein: CASSFPGLAGGETQYF. The DNA of the CDR3 is TGTGCCAGCAGCTTCCCGGGACTAGCGGGAGGAGAGACCCAGTACTTC.

In its sample, this clonotype was seen many times. The conserved phenylalanine or tryptophan normally closing the CDR3 is absent here, so this likely arose from a read error. It is unclear where the CDR3 begins or ends on the DNA, so no DNA is shown, and the CDR3 is as TCRdb lists it. The chain combines TRBV7-5 with TRBJ2-7. TRBV7-5 is shown as a pseudogene. The CDR3 sequence runs 19 residues, both termini included. The CDR3 here is CISVPEPPTPRDYGYTFGS.

By frequency in the sample, this clonotype is medium-sized. CDR3 in amino acids: CASSLPPHGDGYTF. The CDR3 region has the DNA TGTGCCAGCAGCCTCCCCCCTCACGGGGATGGCTACACCTTC. The chain combines TRBV7-9 with TRBJ1-2; unclear D gene. Trimming shortened V by 5 bases and J by 6 bases, and 16 bases separated the two germline ends. The CDR3 covers 14 residues. Looked up from germline, CDR1 is SEHNR and CDR2 is FQNEAQ (reference sequence).